Below are 5 T cell receptor beta chains sequenced from a single sample in a study of blood T cell repertoires in COVID-19. This table comes from immunoSEQ multiplex PCR, and its TCRdb copy is limited to in-frame clones, with some not included. The data hold roughly 120,000 clones, with about 88% observed a single time. Sequenced sample: peripheral blood. These receptors were collected from a man in his fifties with active COVID-19.

The rearrangement uses TRBV6-6 and TRBJ2-1; possible D gene TRBD1, 6 bases. CDR1 is MNHNY and CDR2 is SVGAGI in the germline V gene (reference sequence). The CDR3 sequence is 13 residues long. V lost 10 bases and J lost 8, with 18 bases in between. CDR3 nucleotide sequence: TGTGCCACCCGGGACACAAACGTCGATGAGCAGTTCTTC. Translating it yields CATRDTNVDEQFF.

This chain links TRBV9 with TRBJ2-3, with 10 bases fitting TRBD2. The V gene's germline CDR1 is SGDLS and CDR2 YYNGEE. The V segment lost 0 bases and the J segment 4 bases; nucleotides outside the gene matches: 2. The CDR3 totals 15 residues. The CDR3 sequence: CASSVASGSADTQYF. For the CDR3, the DNA is TGTGCCAGCAGCGTAGCTAGCGGGAGTGCAGATACGCAGTATTTT.

The chain recombines TRBV19 with TRBJ1-2, with 7 bases lining up with TRBD1. Germline CDR1 reads LNHDA; CDR2 reads SQIVND (reference sequence). Trimming removed 3 bases from V and 7 bases from J; junction bases left unmatched: 14. The CDR3 runs 16 residues. CDR3 sequence reads: CASSIDATGPVGGYTF. The CDR3 nucleotides read TGTGCCAGTAGTATCGATGCGACAGGGCCCGTGGGTGGCTACACCTTC.

This clone was detected only a few times. V gene TRBV7-2 combines with J gene TRBJ2-1, with D unclear. The CDR3 has 17 amino acids. Germline CDR1 is SGHTA and CDR2 is FQGNSA. Between the trimmed V and J ends, which lost 5 bases and 0 bases, there was a span of 17 bases. The CDR3 DNA is TGTGCCAGCAGCCCTCGAATTTTGTTCAGCTCCTACAATGAGCAGTTCTTC. This translates into CASSPRILFSSYNEQFF.

V usage is TRBV6-5 and J usage is TRBJ1-1; 8 bases are a match to TRBD1. CDR3 length: 13 residues. CDR1 MNHEY and CDR2 SVGAGI come from the germline V gene. J was trimmed by 8 bases and V by 2 bases; bases with no gene match: 4. The CDR3 loop reads CASSYRAGGEAFF. CDR3 coding DNA: TGTGCCAGCAGTTACAGGGCAGGGGGCGAAGCTTTCTTT.